This T cell receptor beta chain appears in the sequencing data of a study of blood T cell repertoires in COVID-19. In the study overall: T cells, B-cell-depleted T cells, or PBMCs provided the cDNA or gDNA that served as material.

The CDR3 extends over 13 amino acids. Germline loops: CDR1 SGHRS, CDR2 YFSETQ. Deletions cut 5 bases from V and 2 bases from J, with 10 bases between. Some clones are missing from TCRdb's copy, which holds only in-frame ones; the method was immunoSEQ multiplex PCR. The table shows 95,000 to 100,000 clones, with over 70% occurring only once. The receptor's source is an elderly woman with acute or convalescent COVID-19. Material for sequencing was peripheral blood. The J gene is TRBJ1-1, the V gene TRBV5-1, with a possible D match to TRBD1 (5 bases). The CDR3 spells CASRTDPNTEAFF. Here the CDR3 DNA reads TGCGCCAGCAGGACAGACCCAAACACTGAAGCTTTCTTT.